The 5 T cell receptor beta chains listed next were all sequenced from one sample in a study of CD8 T cells in ankylosing spondylitis. General observations from the study: Characteristic of ankylosing spondylitis blood, it appeared, was a TCR beta motif comprising about eight highly homologous variants.

TCRdb re-called the 5' RACE reads through MiXCR, storing one row per CDR3 protein. This table holds hundreds of thousands of distinct CDR3 sequences, about 11% found once. These receptors' targets are unknown. Sequencing was performed on blood, either unsorted or a sorted T cell fraction (not recorded which). The receptors were sampled from a male donor with ankylosing spondylitis.

This clonotype was found many times. The chain joins TRBV9 to TRBJ2-1; maybe TRBD1 (6 bases). Looked up from germline, CDR1 is SGDLS and CDR2 is YYNGEE. The CDR3 has 15 residues. V lost 1 base, J lost 4 bases, and 12 bases lay in between. The CDR3 region has the DNA TGTGCCAGCAGCGTATTCGGGACACAATACAATGAGCAGTTCTTC. Translation gives CASSVFGTQYNEQFF.

With regard to this clonotype: This may arise from a read error, as a much more abundant clone is one base away. The chain recombines TRBV29-1 with TRBJ2-1, with TRBD2 identical over 12 bases. The CDR3 contains 17 residues. Per the germline V gene, CDR1 is SQVTM and CDR2 is ANQGSEA. This chain's CDR3 is CSVDYLPGQRLAGAQSF. DNA for the CDR3: TGCAGCGTTGATTACTTACCGGGACAGCGACTAGCGGGAGCCCAGTCCTTC.

V is TRBV10-1 and J is TRBJ2-1, with D possibly TRBD1 on 6 matching bases. Trimming pared 10 bases from V and 2 bases from J, leaving 18 bases between. The germline gives CDR1 WNHNN, CDR2 SYGVQD (reference sequence). The CDR3 sequence is 15 residues long. In nucleotides, the CDR3 is TGCGCCACCACCAGGGGTGGTCCCGCCTACAATGAGCAGTTCTTC. It specifies CATTRGGPAYNEQFF.

This clonotype turned up a few times. The V call is TRBV6-1, the J call TRBJ2-7; D gene ambiguous. This CDR3 is built from 15 residues. V dropped 6 bases and J dropped 4 bases, with 19 bases sitting between them. CDR1 is MNHNS, CDR2 SASEGT, per germline. The CDR3 nucleotides are TGTGCCAGCAGACCTTCCGACATGGGTGGGTACGAGCAGTACTTC. This encodes CASRPSDMGGYEQYF.

This clonotype was detected a few times. The chain joins TRBV20-1 to TRBJ1-1; weak D call: TRBD1 (5 bases). In germline, CDR1 is DFQATT, CDR2 SNEGSKA (reference sequence). V lost 1 base and J lost 0, with 15 bases in between. The CDR3 spans 16 residues. The CDR3 sequence: CSARVEQVHMNTEAFF. CDR3 nucleotide sequence: TGCAGTGCTAGAGTTGAACAGGTTCACATGAACACTGAAGCTTTCTTT.